This T cell receptor (beta chain) derives from a study of blood T cell repertoires in COVID-19. Study at large: Both acute and convalescent COVID-19 samples were obtained from the United States, Italy and Spain.

Trimming took 5 bases from V and 4 from J, leaving 17 bases between them. The germline V gene encodes CDR1 LNHNV and CDR2 YYDKDF (reference sequence). This CDR3 contains 15 residues. Using immunoSEQ multiplex PCR, the repertoire was profiled, and TCRdb retains in-frame clones only, with some absent. The sample carries 200,000 to 250,000 clones, approximately 81% recorded once. Sequenced sample: peripheral blood. The sequence was obtained from a man aged 25 to 40 with active or convalescent COVID-19. The V call is TRBV15, the J call TRBJ1-2; tentatively, D is TRBD1 (5 bases). CDR3 DNA: TGTGCCACCAGCCCTGTCCGAAGGGGCAGCTATGGCTACACCTTC. It specifies CATSPVRRGSYGYTF.